This passage covers 25 T cell receptor beta chains from one sample sequenced in a study of blood T cell repertoires in COVID-19. The table came from immunoSEQ multiplex PCR; TCRdb's copy has only in-frame clones and leaves some out. The sample carries about 190,000 clones, less than 85% recorded once. What was sequenced was peripheral blood. The receptors originated from a man aged 45-60 years who had recovered from COVID-19.

The chain links TRBV4-3 to TRBJ2-1, with TRBD1 matching over 7 bases. J lost 4 bases, V lost 1 base, and 7 bases had no gene match. From germline, CDR1 is LGHNA and CDR2 YSLEER. The CDR3 runs 16 residues. CDR3 sequence: CASSQVPGTVYNEQFF. CDR3 DNA: TGCGCCAGCAGCCAAGTTCCCGGGACAGTATACAATGAGCAGTTCTTC.

Only one count was recorded for this clone. This chain's CDR3 is CASSLVAEGNEQYF. CDR3 coding DNA: TGCGCCAGCAGCTTGGTAGCGGAGGGGAACGAGCAGTACTTC. The chain links TRBV5-1 to TRBJ2-7; weak D call: TRBD2 (6 bases). Germline V gene lookup returns CDR1 SGHRS and CDR2 YFSETQ. The V and J ends lost 0 bases and 5 bases respectively, with 12 bases between them. The CDR3 loop spans 14 amino acids.

This chain joins TRBV9 and TRBJ2-5, with TRBD1 as a possible D gene (6 bases). Trimming removed 0 bases from V and 5 bases from J, with 14 bases in between. The CDR3 contains 15 residues. Germline V gene sequence: CDR1 SGDLS, CDR2 YYNGEE. CDR3 DNA sequence: TGTGCCAGCAGCGTAGAAACAGGGCTGGGGGAGACCCAGTACTTC. Protein product: CASSVETGLGETQYF.

The chain is built from TRBV2 and TRBJ2-1; tentative D call: TRBD2 (6 bases). The CDR3 sequence is 12 residues long. V lost 7 bases to trimming and J lost 9 bases, with 13 bases between them. CDR1 SNHLY and CDR2 FYNNEI come from the germline V gene. CDR3 region: CASNGLLREQFF. CDR3 bases: TGTGCCAGCAATGGACTACTCCGTGAGCAGTTCTTC.

In DNA form, the CDR3 reads TGTGCCATCAGTGAACAGGATGAGAATGAGCAGTTCTTC. Its translation is CAISEQDENEQFF. This chain joins TRBV10-3 and TRBJ2-1; a weak D match, TRBD1 (5 bases). Germline V CDR1 and CDR2: ENHRY, SYGVKD. V was trimmed by 3 bases and J by 7 bases, leaving 10 bases between them. The CDR3 spans 13 residues.

This chain joins TRBV11-2 and TRBJ1-4; D ambiguous. Germline V gives CDR1 SGHAT, CDR2 FQNNGV. The CDR3 runs to 14 residues. Between the trimmed V and J ends, which lost 5 bases and 3 bases, there was a span of 10 bases. The DNA of the CDR3 is TGTGCCAGCAGCCCCCGGGAAGCTAATGAAAAACTGTTTTTT. Its protein product is CASSPREANEKLFF.

This chain uses TRBV7-2 with TRBJ2-7; 11 bases fit TRBD1. Trimming cost V 5 bases and J 4 bases; bases outside gene matches: 7. In germline, CDR1 is SGHTA, CDR2 FQGNSA. This CDR3 has 15 residues. CDR3 amino acids: CASSTRTGGEYEQYF. In DNA, the CDR3 is TGTGCCAGCAGCACCCGGACAGGGGGCGAGTACGAGCAGTACTTC.

The chain uses TRBV21-1 and TRBJ1-5; the table calls TRBD1, which could not be checked here. TRBV21-1 is a pseudogene. The CDR3 consists of 17 residues. The CDR3, as DNA: TGTGCCAGCAGCAAAAAGGGACAGGGGGTGGGTGTTCAGCCCCAGCATTTT. Residues: CASSKKGQGVGVQPQHF.

The chain combines TRBV19 with TRBJ2-1, with TRBD2 matching 7 bases. V shed 3 bases, J shed 8 bases, and the junction held 7 bases outside the gene matches. The CDR3 has 14 residues. Germline CDR1 and CDR2: LNHDA and SQIVND (reference sequence). For the CDR3, the DNA is TGTGCCAGTAGTATCGGCGGGAGCATCGATGAGCAGTTCTTC. As protein: CASSIGGSIDEQFF.

This clone appeared a single time. V gene TRBV6-2 or TRBV6-3 combines with J gene TRBJ2-1; perhaps TRBD1 as D (6 bases). In germline, CDR1 is MNHEY, CDR2 SVGEGT. This CDR3 spans 19 amino acids. V was cut by 0 bases and J by 2 bases, with 20 bases left in between. CDR3 sequence (DNA): TGTGCCAGCAGTTACTCGGGATTACAGGGACGTTCACCCTACAATGAGCAGTTCTTC. It specifies CASSYSGLQGRSPYNEQFF.

The genes are TRBV5-8 and TRBJ2-7; maybe TRBD2 (6 bases). The germline V gene has CDR1 SGHTS and CDR2 YDEGEE. V was shortened by 0 bases and J by 3 bases, with 10 bases between the two germline ends. This CDR3 has 14 residues. CDR3 residues: CASSLDISGYEQYF. DNA for the CDR3: TGTGCCAGCAGCTTGGATATTAGCGGCTACGAGCAGTACTTC.

This chain joins TRBV5-1 and TRBJ2-2, with D maybe TRBD1 (6 bases). Trimming took off 0 bases at V and 2 bases at J, with 8 bases between the two ends. The CDR3 sequence is 15 residues long. CDR1 is SGHRS, CDR2 YFSETQ, per germline. The CDR3 DNA reads as TGCGCCAGCAGCTTGGACAGGGTTAACACCGGGGAGCTGTTTTTT. Protein product: CASSLDRVNTGELFF.

J is TRBJ2-3 and V is TRBV18; 8 bases are shared with TRBD1. CDR3 size: 16 residues. V shed 3 bases and J 5 bases; nucleotides not matched to a gene: 10. Germline assignment: CDR1 KGHSH and CDR2 LQKENI. CDR3 nucleotides: TGTGCCAGCTCACCTCAGGGGCAGGGGGCTGGAGATACGCAGTATTTT. Protein sequence: CASSPQGQGAGDTQYF.

In this sample, this clone turned up once. V is TRBV5-6 and J is TRBJ1-2; perhaps TRBD1 as D (5 bases). Trimming removed 1 base from V and 8 bases from J, with 12 bases in between. This CDR3 has 13 amino acids. Germline V gene data show CDR1 as SGHDT and CDR2 as YYEEEE. CDR3 residues: CASSLLQGGGYTF. CDR3 bases: TGTGCCAGCAGCTTGTTGCAGGGCGGAGGCTACACCTTC.

The chain has TRBV11-3 and TRBJ2-6; TRBD2 might be the D (5 bases). The CDR3 loop spans 19 amino acids. V lost 1 base and J lost 1, with 17 bases in between. Looked up from germline, CDR1 is SGHNT and CDR2 is YENEEA. The CDR3 DNA reads as TGTGCCAGCAGCTTAGGGACCGGGATCGGAGCGTCTGGGGCCAACGTCCTGACTTTC. Its protein is CASSLGTGIGASGANVLTF.

The V gene is TRBV28, the J gene TRBJ1-4; no definite D call. The V end was cut by 6 bases, the J end by 5 bases, with 16 bases between. Germline V gene data show CDR1 as MDHEN and CDR2 as SYDVKM. The CDR3 contains 15 residues. The CDR3 bases are TGTGCCAGCAGCCTCGGAGCCGCCTTGAATGAAAAACTGTTTTTT. Its translation is CASSLGAALNEKLFF.

The chain recombines TRBV6-1 with TRBJ1-6, with 7 bases fitting TRBD1. The CDR3 contains 14 residues. J was trimmed by 10 bases and V by 1 base; bases with no gene match: 4. Per germline, CDR1 MNHNS and CDR2 SASEGT. CDR3 DNA sequence: TGTGCCAGCAGTGAAGGGGCCAGGGGGTCACCCCTCCACTTT. It translates to CASSEGARGSPLHF.

In this sample, this clone turned up once. The chain recombines TRBV2 with TRBJ1-1; TRBD1 matches 8 bases. J was trimmed by 2 bases and V by 8 bases; bases with no gene match: 4. CDR1 and CDR2 from the germline V gene are SNHLY and FYNNEI. This CDR3 region has 13 residues. The CDR3 DNA follows: TGTGCCAGCCGGACAGGGCGCAACACTGAAGCTTTCTTT. Protein: CASRTGRNTEAFF. Based on the CDR3 plus reference TRBV2 and TRBJ1-1, the full variable domain is EPEVTQTPSHQVTQMGQEVILRCVPISNHLYFYWYRQILGQKVEFLVSFYNNEISEKSEIFDDQFSVERPDGSNFTLKIRSTKLEDSAMYFCASRTGRNTEAFFGQGTRLTVV.

The genes are TRBV5-4 and TRBJ1-1; 10 nucleotides match TRBD1. This CDR3 has 15 residues. The V gene end was trimmed by 7 bases and the J gene end by 0 bases; junction bases not matched to a gene: 6. In germline, CDR1 is SGHNT, CDR2 YYREEE (reference sequence). CDR3 coding DNA: TGTGCCAGCCGTAGACAGGGGGCTTTGAACACTGAAGCTTTCTTT. It encodes CASRRQGALNTEAFF.

The genes are TRBV4-2 and TRBJ1-1; D unresolved. CDR3 length: 15 residues. CDR1 and CDR2 (germline): LGHNA, YNFKEQ. Trimming stripped 0 bases from V and 5 bases from J, with 13 bases between. CDR3 DNA sequence: TGTGCCAGCAGCCAAGATCCCGGTGCCCAAACTGAAGCTTTCTTT. It specifies CASSQDPGAQTEAFF.

This chain joins TRBV25-1 and TRBJ2-3, with D possibly TRBD2 on 6 matching bases. The CDR3 is 13 amino acids. The V gene's germline CDR1 is MGHDK and CDR2 SYGVNS. Trimming cost V 3 bases and J 14 bases, with 18 bases left between them. The CDR3 protein is CASSESLAYTTYF. The CDR3, as DNA: TGTGCCAGCAGTGAGAGTCTAGCGTACACCACGTATTTT.

The V and J genes are TRBV10-3 and TRBJ2-2, with a tentative D call TRBD2 (5 bases). Trimming left V 7 bases short and J 5 bases short, with 17 bases between. Germline CDR1 is ENHRY and CDR2 is SYGVKD. CDR3 size: 15 residues. CDR3 residues: CAINRGIGNTGELFF. CDR3 DNA: TGTGCCATCAATCGGGGAATAGGGAATACCGGGGAGCTGTTTTTT.

This chain connects TRBV29-1 to TRBJ2-3; D is ambiguous. Trimming removed 6 bases at V and 2 bases at J, with 9 bases between. The CDR3 extends over 12 amino acids. Germline assignment: CDR1 SQVTM and CDR2 ANQGSEA. The CDR3 is CSVRLATDTQYF. The CDR3 DNA reads as TGCAGCGTCCGACTGGCCACAGATACGCAGTATTTT.

The V call is TRBV7-2, the J call TRBJ1-1, with TRBD1 as a possible D gene (5 bases). From germline, CDR1 is SGHTA and CDR2 FQGNSA. The CDR3 runs to 13 residues. V lost 5 bases to trimming and J lost 3 bases, with 10 bases between them. The DNA for the CDR3 is TGTGCCAGCAGCAGTCAGGGTTACACTGAAGCTTTCTTT. Translating it yields CASSSQGYTEAFF.

The rearrangement joins TRBV5-1 to TRBJ2-6; the D gene is possibly TRBD1 (6 bases). Germline values: CDR1 SGHRS, CDR2 YFSETQ. This CDR3 contains 17 residues. The germline V and J ends were trimmed by 3 bases and 0 bases, with 13 bases remaining between them. This CDR3 is CASSSTIQGSGANVLTF. The CDR3 nucleotides are TGCGCCAGCAGCTCAACAATACAGGGCTCTGGGGCCAACGTCCTGACTTTC. Drawing the rest from reference TRBV5-1 and TRBJ2-6, the complete variable domain is KAGVTQTPRYLIKTRGQQVTLSCSPISGHRSVSWYQQTPGQGLQFLFEYFSETQRNKGNFPGRFSGRQFSNSRSEMNVSTLELGDSALYLCASSSTIQGSGANVLTFGAGSRLTVL.